These 22 T cell receptor beta chains were all obtained from the same sample, sequenced in a study of T-cell reconstitution after alpha-beta-depleted transplantation in children. A library of TCRbeta sequences, prepared with unique molecular identifiers, was generated. TCRdb processed the PCR reads anew with MiXCR; each CDR3 protein has one entry. The sample contains approximately 89,000 distinct CDR3 sequences, 15% to 19% of which appear only once. The sequenced sample was PBMCs, mostly from graft donor cells, obtained 180 days after TCRalphabeta/CD19-depleted stem cell transplant. The receptors stem from a male patient aged 2 to 9 who had a stem cell transplant for acute lymphoblastic leukemia, so the T cells may come from the graft donor.

This clonotype has only a few counts. This chain connects TRBV12-3 or TRBV12-4 to TRBJ2-1, with D tentatively TRBD2 (6 bases). Trimming stripped 8 bases from V and 3 bases from J, with 23 bases between. The CDR3 is made up of 17 amino acids. The CDR3 loop reads CASRRYRGDLLYNEQFF. For the CDR3, the DNA is TGTGCCAGCCGTCGTTACAGAGGGGACTTGCTCTACAATGAGCAGTTCTTC.

The J gene is TRBJ2-2, the V gene TRBV5-1, with D uncertain. The V and J ends lost 7 bases and 5 bases respectively, with 12 bases between them. This CDR3 contains 13 residues. Germline V gene sequence: CDR1 SGHRS, CDR2 YFSETQ. CDR3 sequence (DNA): TGCGCCAGCTTTTTTCCGCGAACCGGGGAGCTGTTTTTT. This translates into CASFFPRTGELFF.

This clonotype was seen a few times. The V call is TRBV3-1, the J call TRBJ2-5, with 7 bases lining up with TRBD1. CDR1 is LGHDT and CDR2 is YNNKEL in the germline V gene (reference sequence). J gave up 2 bases and V 2 bases, and 11 bases lay outside the gene matches. This CDR3 is built from 17 residues. CDR3 sequence: CASSQHLQGPGQETQYF. CDR3 coding DNA: TGTGCCAGCAGCCAACACCTACAGGGGCCGGGACAAGAGACCCAGTACTTC.

On this clonotype itself: One end of the junction does not line up with germline, which may come from a read error. The rearrangement joins TRBV18 to TRBJ2-1; 9 bases map to TRBD1. The CDR3 contains 16 residues. CDR1 KGHSH and CDR2 LQKENI come from the germline V gene. CDR3 in amino acids: CASTPLPEDRGNEQFF. As DNA, the CDR3 is TGTGCCAGCACACCACTACCCGAGGACAGGGGCAATGAGCAGTTCTTC.

This clonotype was seen only a few times. The rearrangement joins TRBV30 to TRBJ1-6; D remains unclear. The V and J ends lost 3 bases and 8 bases respectively, with 11 bases between them. The V gene's germline CDR1 is GTSNPN and CDR2 SVGIG (reference sequence). The CDR3 contains 13 residues. CDR3 sequence (DNA): TGTGCCTGGAGATGGACGGTAGATTCACCCCTCCACTTT. Protein sequence: CAWRWTVDSPLHF. Drawing the rest from reference TRBV30 and TRBJ1-6, the complete variable domain is SQTIHQWPATLVQPVGSPLSLECTVEGTSNPNLYWYRQAAGRGLQLLFYSVGIGQISSEVPQNLSASRPQDRQFILSSKKLLLSDSGFYLCAWRWTVDSPLHFGNGTRLTVT.

This chain connects TRBV6-1 to TRBJ1-3, with 11 bases that match TRBD1. This CDR3 is built from 17 residues. The junction had 11 bases not matched to a gene; V was cut back by 6 bases and J by 4 bases. Germline V CDR1 and CDR2: MNHNS, SASEGT. The DNA of the CDR3 is TGTGCCAGCAGCAAGGACAGGGGGCGAATTTACGGAAACACCATATATTTT. Amino acids: CASSKDRGRIYGNTIYF.

This chain connects TRBV7-2 to TRBJ1-2; TRBD1 is a possible D gene (6 bases). Germline loops: CDR1 SGHTA, CDR2 FQGNSA. The V gene lost 4 bases and the J gene lost 7 bases, with 22 bases spanning the gap. This CDR3 has 16 residues. CDR3 coding DNA: TGTGCCAGCAGCTCCCGAAAGGACAGATCGTGGGGTGGCTACACCTTC. Its protein is CASSSRKDRSWGGYTF.

A remark on this clonotype: An end of the junction does not agree with germline; a read error may underlie this. V is TRBV5-1 and J is TRBJ1-1, with a possible D match to TRBD1 (5 bases). Germline lookup yields CDR1 SGHRS and CDR2 YFSETQ. There are 11 residues in the CDR3. This CDR3 is CASSWGTEASF. The CDR3 DNA sequence: TGCGCCAGCAGCTGGGGGACTGAAGCTTCCTTT.

The table lists this clonotype with a few counts. The chain joins TRBV5-1 to TRBJ2-5, with 8 bases matching TRBD1. The CDR3 covers 15 residues. Germline CDR1 and CDR2: SGHRS and YFSETQ. V was clipped by 3 bases and J by 5 bases; unmatched bases: 9. CDR3 DNA sequence: TGCGCCAGCAGCTCCCGGACAGGGATTGGCGAGACCCAGTACTTC. Encoded protein: CASSSRTGIGETQYF.

The rearrangement links TRBV20-1 to TRBJ1-2; D uncertain. Looked up from germline, CDR1 is DFQATT and CDR2 is SNEGSKA (reference sequence). The CDR3 totals 13 residues. Trimming left V 0 bases short and J 1 base short, with 6 bases between. This CDR3 is CSARDGINYGYTF. The CDR3 nucleotides read TGCAGTGCTAGAGACGGGATTAACTATGGCTACACCTTC.

Worth noting for this clonotype: A much larger clone lies a single base off, so this may be a read error. The chain combines TRBV20-1 with TRBJ2-7, with 10 bases identical to TRBD2. Germline CDR1 reads DFQATT; CDR2 reads SNEGSKA (reference sequence). CDR3 length: 16 amino acids. V was clipped by 2 bases and J by 3 bases; unmatched bases: 10. The CDR3 sequence: CSARQVQRGGIYEQYF. CDR3 in DNA: TGCAGTGCTAGACAAGTTCAGCGGGGGGGCATCTACGAGCAGTACTTC.

For this clonotype: At one end the junction does not follow the germline gene, possibly because of a read error. The V and J genes are TRBV12-3 or TRBV12-4 and TRBJ1-2, with 8 nucleotides matching TRBD1. This CDR3 is built from 14 residues. The CDR3 region has the DNA TGTGCCAGCAGTTCTTCCCGGGACAGGCATGGTTACACCTTC. It translates to CASSSSRDRHGYTF.

The rearrangement uses TRBV15 and TRBJ2-1; D tentatively fits TRBD1 or TRBD2 (6 bases each). Trimming cost V 0 bases and J 2 bases, with 11 bases left between them. This CDR3 contains 16 residues. Germline V CDR1 and CDR2: LNHNV, YYDKDF (reference sequence). CDR3 sequence (DNA): TGTGCCACCAGCAGAGATGGAGGGGGTCCCTACAATGAGCAGTTCTTC. As protein: CATSRDGGGPYNEQFF.

The gene calls are TRBV12-3 or TRBV12-4 and TRBJ1-6; D not resolved. The CDR3 totals 11 residues. Trimming pared 3 bases from V and 9 bases from J, leaving 3 bases between. CDR3 in DNA: TGTGCCAGCAGTTTTGGTTCACCCCTCCACTTT. Its protein is CASSFGSPLHF.

V and J are TRBV5-1 and TRBJ1-5; weak D call: TRBD1 (5 bases). Trimming pared 2 bases from V and 4 bases from J, leaving 10 bases between. In germline, CDR1 is SGHRS, CDR2 YFSETQ. The CDR3 is 14 residues long. The chain's CDR3 is CASSLTGLNQPQHF. Written as DNA, the CDR3 is TGCGCCAGCAGCTTAACAGGCTTAAATCAGCCCCAGCATTTT.

CDR3 sequence: CASSIDPNTEAFF. CDR3 coding DNA: TGTGCCAGCAGTATCGACCCGAACACTGAAGCTTTCTTT. The chain links TRBV7-2 to TRBJ1-1; D uncertain. The CDR3 is 13 amino acids. Trimming pared 6 bases from V and 1 base from J, leaving 9 bases between. Looked up from germline, CDR1 is SGHTA and CDR2 is FQGNSA.

This clonotype was counted between two and nine times. The rearrangement links TRBV5-1 to TRBJ2-7, with D unclear. The CDR3 sequence is 16 residues long. V was clipped by 0 bases and J by 2 bases, with 15 bases between them. Germline-derived CDR1 and CDR2 are SGHRS and YFSETQ. The CDR3 protein is CASSLALYGSPYEQYF. The CDR3 coding sequence is TGCGCCAGCAGCTTGGCCCTGTACGGGTCCCCCTACGAGCAGTACTTC.

This clonotype has a handful of counts. This chain uses TRBV20-1 with TRBJ1-2; TRBD1 agrees at 7 bases. The germline CDR1 and CDR2 sequences are DFQATT and SNEGSKA (reference sequence). The CDR3 consists of 13 residues. After removal of 5 bases from V and 4 bases from J, the junction contained 7 bases not matched to a gene. CDR3 DNA sequence: TGCAGTGCTCTCCCTGACAGGGCCTATGGCTACACCTTC. This translates into CSALPDRAYGYTF.

CDR3 nucleotides: TGTGCCAGCAGCACGACAGGGGTATATGAAGCTTTCTTT. This encodes CASSTTGVYEAFF. The genes are TRBV12-3 or TRBV12-4 and TRBJ1-1, with 8 bases matching TRBD1. The CDR3 is made up of 13 amino acids. With 6 bases clipped from V and 7 bases from J, the junction kept 7 bases outside the gene matches.

The rearrangement joins TRBV7-6 to TRBJ2-7; no clear D gene. Trimming removed 5 bases at V and 0 bases at J, with 17 bases between. This CDR3 has 16 amino acids. The V gene's germline CDR1 is SGHVS and CDR2 FNYEAQ. The CDR3 DNA is TGTGCCAGCAGCCCCTTGGTAGGGAAGAGCTCCTACGAGCAGTACTTC. This codes for CASSPLVGKSSYEQYF.

The chain links TRBV5-6 to TRBJ2-4; D tentatively reads TRBD1 or TRBD2 (5 bases each). This CDR3 has 14 residues. Between the trimmed V and J ends, which lost 0 bases and 7 bases, there was a span of 11 bases. The germline gives CDR1 SGHDT, CDR2 YYEEEE. The chain's CDR3 is CASSLARGGNIQYF. DNA of the CDR3: TGTGCCAGCAGCTTGGCTAGGGGCGGGAACATTCAGTACTTC.

The V gene is TRBV12-3 or TRBV12-4, the J gene TRBJ2-3; the D is unclear. The CDR3 runs 9 residues. The V gene lost 8 bases and the J gene lost 10 bases, with 7 bases spanning the gap. The CDR3 is CASAQPQYF. In nucleotides, the CDR3 is TGTGCCAGCGCCCAGCCGCAGTATTTT.